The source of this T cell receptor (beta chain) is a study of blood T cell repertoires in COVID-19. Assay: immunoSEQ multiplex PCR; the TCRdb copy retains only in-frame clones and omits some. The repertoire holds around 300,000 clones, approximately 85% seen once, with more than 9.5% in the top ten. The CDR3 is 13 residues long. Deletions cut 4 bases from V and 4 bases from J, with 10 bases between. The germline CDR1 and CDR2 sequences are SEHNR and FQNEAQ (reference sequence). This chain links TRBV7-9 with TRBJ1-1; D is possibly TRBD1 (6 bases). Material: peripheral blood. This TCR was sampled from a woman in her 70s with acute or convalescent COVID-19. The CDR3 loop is CASSSTGPTEAFF. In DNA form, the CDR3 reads TGTGCCAGCAGCTCTACAGGGCCCACTGAAGCTTTCTTT.